This T cell receptor (beta chain) was identified during a study of blood T cell repertoires in COVID-19. About the research overall: Both acute and convalescent COVID-19 samples were obtained from the United States, Italy and Spain. Nucleic acid was either cDNA or gDNA, and it came from T cells, B-cell-depleted T cells, or PBMCs.

As processed by the authors: Amplification from reference gene primers served as the basis for estimated nucleated cell counts. The method was immunoSEQ multiplex PCR; TCRdb's version includes in-frame clones alone and lacks a portion of them. V, J and clone size are taken as reported in that table, and D and trimming were inferred from the DNA itself. Among roughly 71,000 clones listed, approximately 80% were seen once. The germline gives CDR1 SEHNR, CDR2 FQNEAQ (reference sequence). V lost 2 bases to trimming and J lost 3 bases; unmatched junction nucleotides: 1. The CDR3 sequence is 15 residues long.

The origin of this receptor is a man aged 70 or older who had recovered from COVID-19. The chain combines TRBV7-9 with TRBJ2-2; 9 bases align to TRBD1. What was sequenced was peripheral blood. In DNA, the CDR3 is TGTGCCAGCAGCTTAACAGGGGGCCACACCGGGGAGCTGTTTTTT. Translated: CASSLTGGHTGELFF.